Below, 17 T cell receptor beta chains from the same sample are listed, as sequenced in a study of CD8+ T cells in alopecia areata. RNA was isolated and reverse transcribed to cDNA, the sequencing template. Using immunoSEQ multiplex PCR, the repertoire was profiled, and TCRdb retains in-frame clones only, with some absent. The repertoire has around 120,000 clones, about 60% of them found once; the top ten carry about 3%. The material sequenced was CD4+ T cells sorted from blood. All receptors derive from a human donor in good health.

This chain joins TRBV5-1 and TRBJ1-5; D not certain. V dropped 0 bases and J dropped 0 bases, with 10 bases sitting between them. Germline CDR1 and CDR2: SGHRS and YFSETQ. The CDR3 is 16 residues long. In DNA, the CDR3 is TGCGCCAGCAGCTTGGGGCCCTCAGGTAGCAATCAGCCCCAGCATTTT. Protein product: CASSLGPSGSNQPQHF.

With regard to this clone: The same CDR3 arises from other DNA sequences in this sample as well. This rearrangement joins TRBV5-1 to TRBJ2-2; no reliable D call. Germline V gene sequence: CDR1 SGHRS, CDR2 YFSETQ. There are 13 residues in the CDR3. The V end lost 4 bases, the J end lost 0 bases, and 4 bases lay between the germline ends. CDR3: CASSPSNTGELFF. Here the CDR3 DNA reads TGCGCCAGCAGCCCATCGAACACCGGGGAGCTGTTTTTT.

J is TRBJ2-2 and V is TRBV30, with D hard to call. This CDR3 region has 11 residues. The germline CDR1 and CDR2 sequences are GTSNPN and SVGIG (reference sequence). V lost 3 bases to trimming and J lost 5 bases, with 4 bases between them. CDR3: CAWRWTGELFF. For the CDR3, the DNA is TGTGCCTGGAGGTGGACCGGGGAGCTGTTTTTT.

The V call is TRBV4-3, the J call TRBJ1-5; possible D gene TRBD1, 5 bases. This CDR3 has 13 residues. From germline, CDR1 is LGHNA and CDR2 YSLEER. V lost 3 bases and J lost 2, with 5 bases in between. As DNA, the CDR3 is TGCGCCAGCAGCCAGGGGCGCAATCAGCCCCAGCATTTT. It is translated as CASSQGRNQPQHF.

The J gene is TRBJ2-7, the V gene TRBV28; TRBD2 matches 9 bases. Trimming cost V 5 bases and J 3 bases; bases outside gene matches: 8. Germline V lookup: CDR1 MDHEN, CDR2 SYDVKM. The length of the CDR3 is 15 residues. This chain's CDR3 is CASSPRGGAGYEQYF. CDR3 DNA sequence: TGTGCCAGCAGTCCACGCGGGGGGGCTGGCTACGAGCAGTACTTC.

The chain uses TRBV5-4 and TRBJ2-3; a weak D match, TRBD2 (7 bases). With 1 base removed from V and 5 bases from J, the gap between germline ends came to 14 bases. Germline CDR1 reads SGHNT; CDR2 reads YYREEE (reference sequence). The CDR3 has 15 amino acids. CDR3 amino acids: CASSLMKGGKDTQYF. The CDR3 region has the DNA TGTGCCAGCAGCTTGATGAAGGGGGGGAAAGATACGCAGTATTTT.

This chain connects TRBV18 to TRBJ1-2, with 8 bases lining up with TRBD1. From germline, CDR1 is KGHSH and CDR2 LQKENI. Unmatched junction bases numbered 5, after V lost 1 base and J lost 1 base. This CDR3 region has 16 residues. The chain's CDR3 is CASSPLETGVNYGYTF. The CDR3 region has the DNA TGTGCCAGCTCACCACTAGAGACAGGGGTTAACTATGGCTACACCTTC.

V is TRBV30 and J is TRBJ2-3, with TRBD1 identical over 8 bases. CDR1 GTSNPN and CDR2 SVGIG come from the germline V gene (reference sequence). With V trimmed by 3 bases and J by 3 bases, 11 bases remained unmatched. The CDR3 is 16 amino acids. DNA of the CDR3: TGTGCCTGGAGGGATATCCCACGGACAGGGACAGATACGCAGTATTTT. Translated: CAWRDIPRTGTDTQYF.

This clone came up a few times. Here the CDR3 DNA reads TGCAGCGGCCGCATAGGGGATACGCAGTATTTT. It encodes CSGRIGDTQYF. The chain combines TRBV29-1 with TRBJ2-3; D is uncertain. CDR1 SQVTM and CDR2 ANQGSEA come from the germline V gene. The CDR3 has 11 residues. The V end was cut by 7 bases, the J end by 6 bases, with 11 bases between.

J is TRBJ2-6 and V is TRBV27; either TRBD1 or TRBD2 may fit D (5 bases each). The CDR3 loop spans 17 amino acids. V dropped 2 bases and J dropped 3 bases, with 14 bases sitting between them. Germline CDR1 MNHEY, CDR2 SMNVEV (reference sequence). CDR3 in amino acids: CASSLRQGGSGANVLTF. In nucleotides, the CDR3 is TGTGCCAGCAGTTTACGGCAGGGTGGGAGTGGGGCCAACGTCCTGACTTTC. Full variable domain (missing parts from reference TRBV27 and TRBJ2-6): EAQVTQNPRYLITVTGKKLTVTCSQNMNHEYMSWYRQDPGLGLRQIYYSMNVEVTDKGDVPEGYKVSRKEKRNFPLILESPSPNQTSLYFCASSLRQGGSGANVLTFGAGSRLTVL.

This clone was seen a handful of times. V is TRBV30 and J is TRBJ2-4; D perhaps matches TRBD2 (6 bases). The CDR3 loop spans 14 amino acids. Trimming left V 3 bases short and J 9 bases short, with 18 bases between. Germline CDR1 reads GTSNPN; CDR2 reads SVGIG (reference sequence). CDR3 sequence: CAWRAGTEGSIQYF. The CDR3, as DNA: TGTGCCTGGAGAGCCGGGACTGAGGGGAGCATTCAGTACTTC. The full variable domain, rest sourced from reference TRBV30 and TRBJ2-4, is SQTIHQWPATLVQPVGSPLSLECTVEGTSNPNLYWYRQAAGRGLQLLFYSVGIGQISSEVPQNLSASRPQDRQFILSSKKLLLSDSGFYLCAWRAGTEGSIQYFGAGTRLSVL.

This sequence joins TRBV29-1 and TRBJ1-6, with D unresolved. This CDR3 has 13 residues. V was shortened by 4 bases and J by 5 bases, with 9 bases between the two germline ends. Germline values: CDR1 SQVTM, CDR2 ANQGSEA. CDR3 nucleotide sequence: TGCAGCGTTGGAAGCACTAATAATTCACCCCTCCACTTT. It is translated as CSVGSTNNSPLHF.

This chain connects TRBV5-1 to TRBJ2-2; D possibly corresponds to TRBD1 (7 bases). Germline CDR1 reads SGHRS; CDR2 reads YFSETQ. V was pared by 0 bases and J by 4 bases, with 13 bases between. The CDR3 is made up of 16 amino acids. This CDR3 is CASSLELQGGTGELFF. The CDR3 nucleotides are TGCGCCAGCAGCTTGGAGCTGCAGGGGGGCACCGGGGAGCTGTTTTTT.

This CDR3 is CASREGPTDTQYF. CDR3 in DNA: TGCGCCAGCAGGGAGGGGCCGACAGATACGCAGTATTTT. The chain carries TRBV10-2 and TRBJ2-3, with D maybe TRBD2 (6 bases). V gave up 6 bases and J gave up 3 bases, with 10 bases separating them. The CDR3 extends over 13 amino acids. Germline CDR1 is WSHSY and CDR2 is SAAADI.

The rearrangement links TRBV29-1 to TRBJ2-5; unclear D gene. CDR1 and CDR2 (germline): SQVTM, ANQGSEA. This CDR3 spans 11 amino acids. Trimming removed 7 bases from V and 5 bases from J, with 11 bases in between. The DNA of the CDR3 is TGCAGCGGGTCGGCGGATGAGACCCAGTACTTC. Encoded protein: CSGSADETQYF. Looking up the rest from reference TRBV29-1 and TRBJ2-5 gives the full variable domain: SAVISQKPSRDICQRGTSLTIQCQVDSQVTMMFWYRQQPGQSLTLIATANQGSEATYESGFVIDKFPISRPNLTFSTLTVSNMSPEDSSIYLCSGSADETQYFGPGTRLLVL.

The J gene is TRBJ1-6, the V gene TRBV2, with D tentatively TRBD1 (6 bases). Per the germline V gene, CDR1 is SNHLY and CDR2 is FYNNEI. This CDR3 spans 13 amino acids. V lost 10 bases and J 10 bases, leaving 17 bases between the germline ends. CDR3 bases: TGTGCCACCCAAACAGGGCCCAGCTCACCCCTCCACTTT. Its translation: CATQTGPSSPLHF.

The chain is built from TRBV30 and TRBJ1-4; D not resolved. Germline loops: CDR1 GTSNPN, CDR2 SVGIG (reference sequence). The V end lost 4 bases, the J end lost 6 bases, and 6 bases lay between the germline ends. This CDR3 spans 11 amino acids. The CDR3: CAWKGDEKLFF. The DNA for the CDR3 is TGTGCCTGGAAGGGAGATGAAAAACTGTTTTTT. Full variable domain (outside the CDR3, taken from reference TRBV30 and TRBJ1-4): SQTIHQWPATLVQPVGSPLSLECTVEGTSNPNLYWYRQAAGRGLQLLFYSVGIGQISSEVPQNLSASRPQDRQFILSSKKLLLSDSGFYLCAWKGDEKLFFGSGTQLSVL.